The 19 T cell receptor beta chains in this list originate from one sample, sequenced in a study of blood T cell repertoires in COVID-19. The table came from immunoSEQ multiplex PCR; TCRdb's copy has only in-frame clones and leaves some out. This table holds 150,000 to 200,000 clones, around 76% found once. The sequenced sample was PBMCs or T cells enriched from blood (not recorded which). The source of these receptors is a woman in her fifties or sixties with acute COVID-19.

This clone has a handful of counts. The genes are TRBV9 and TRBJ1-3; unclear D gene. The germline gives CDR1 SGDLS, CDR2 YYNGEE. This CDR3 comprises 11 residues. The V and J ends lost 7 bases and 5 bases respectively, with 7 bases between them. CDR3 in amino acids: CASEGRNTIYF. The CDR3 DNA reads TGTGCCAGCGAGGGAAGAAACACCATATATTTT.

This clone was seen only a few times. The J gene is TRBJ1-4, the V gene TRBV30, with 7 bases lining up with TRBD1. After removal of 7 bases from V and 8 bases from J, the junction contained 19 bases not matched to a gene. The CDR3 contains 16 residues. Germline V gene data show CDR1 as GTSNPN and CDR2 as SVGIG (reference sequence). This CDR3 is CAFERQGGGGMEKLFF. The CDR3 DNA follows: TGTGCCTTCGAACGACAGGGAGGAGGCGGGATGGAAAAACTGTTTTTT.

V is TRBV5-1 and J is TRBJ1-4, with D perhaps TRBD1 (5 bases). Trimming left V 4 bases short and J 6 bases short, with 10 bases between. Germline assignment: CDR1 SGHRS and CDR2 YFSETQ. The CDR3 sequence is 13 residues long. The CDR3 sequence is CASSAGDHEKLFF. The CDR3, as DNA: TGCGCCAGCAGCGCGGGGGATCATGAAAAACTGTTTTTT.

The rearrangement uses TRBV28 and TRBJ1-1; a possible D gene is TRBD1 (6 bases). V lost 5 bases, J lost 4 bases, and 8 bases lay in between. The CDR3 contains 12 residues. Germline CDR1 and CDR2: MDHEN and SYDVKM. The CDR3 sequence: CASSAGVTEAFF. The CDR3 bases are TGTGCCAGCAGTGCAGGGGTCACTGAAGCTTTCTTT.

The chain recombines TRBV24-1 with TRBJ2-1; 11 bases are shared with TRBD2. V was pared by 4 bases and J by 9 bases, with 7 bases of the junction left unmatched. Germline loops: CDR1 KGHDR, CDR2 SFDVKD. The CDR3 consists of 15 residues. Here the CDR3 reads CATSDQTTSGAEQFF. In DNA form, the CDR3 reads TGTGCCACCAGTGACCAGACGACTAGCGGGGCTGAGCAGTTCTTC.

The CDR3 nucleotides are TGTGCCGGGGCTGGGGGCGGCGTAGATACGCAGTATTTT. It yields the protein CAGAGGGVDTQYF. This chain connects TRBV7-9 to TRBJ2-3; tentatively, D is TRBD1 (6 bases). CDR3 size: 13 residues. Germline V gene sequence: CDR1 SEHNR, CDR2 FQNEAQ (reference sequence). V lost 11 bases and J lost 5, with 17 bases in between.

This CDR3 reads CASSLVSVAGGTDTQYF. CDR3 bases: TGTGCCAGCAGCTTAGTCTCTGTAGCGGGGGGCACAGATACGCAGTATTTT. The genes are TRBV7-9 and TRBJ2-3, with TRBD2 identical over 9 bases. CDR1 and CDR2 (germline): SEHNR, FQNEAQ (reference sequence). Germline trimming cut 1 base from V and 1 base from J; bases unmatched to any gene: 6. The CDR3 extends over 17 amino acids.

A few counts support this clone. The rearrangement links TRBV19 to TRBJ1-4, with D possibly matching TRBD1 (5 bases). V lost 7 bases to trimming and J lost 5 bases, with 5 bases between them. This CDR3 has 11 amino acids. In germline, CDR1 is LNHDA, CDR2 SQIVND (reference sequence). The CDR3 region has the DNA TGTGCCAGTACAGGGAATGAAAAACTGTTTTTT. This gives the protein CASTGNEKLFF.

The chain uses TRBV18 and TRBJ1-2; unclear D gene. CDR3 size: 16 residues. Deletions cut 3 bases from V and 6 bases from J, with 20 bases between. Germline V gene data show CDR1 as KGHSH and CDR2 as LQKENI. The CDR3 region is CASSPRTASFGDGYTF. CDR3 DNA sequence: TGTGCCAGCTCACCTCGAACAGCTTCCTTCGGCGATGGCTACACCTTC.

The V and J genes are TRBV6-5 and TRBJ1-2; 10 nucleotides agree with TRBD1. The junction had 5 bases not matched to a gene; V was cut back by 6 bases and J by 4 bases. Germline CDR1 and CDR2: MNHEY and SVGAGI. The CDR3 has 14 residues. The CDR3 is CASSRDRGSYGYTF. For the CDR3, the DNA is TGTGCCAGCAGCCGGGACAGGGGAAGCTATGGCTACACCTTC.

The chain employs TRBV4-3 and TRBJ1-2; D remains unclear. The CDR3 sequence is 18 residues long. Germline CDR1 and CDR2: LGHNA and YSLEER. Between the trimmed V and J ends, which lost 0 bases and 5 bases, there was a span of 22 bases. DNA of the CDR3: TGCGCCAGCAGCCAAGAAGCGGGTCAGGTGAGGACTTCATATGGCTACACCTTC. It specifies CASSQEAGQVRTSYGYTF.

The V gene is TRBV6-5, the J gene TRBJ1-3; 9 bases map to TRBD1. Germline CDR1 reads MNHEY; CDR2 reads SVGAGI. The CDR3 has 16 amino acids. Unmatched junction bases numbered 9, after V lost 2 bases and J lost 7 bases. DNA for the CDR3: TGTGCCAGCAGTTACGGGGACCTACAGGGGGCGAACACCATATATTTT. Translation gives CASSYGDLQGANTIYF.

This clone appeared a few times. This chain connects TRBV4-1 to TRBJ1-5; D is unresolved. The CDR3 totals 15 residues. Trimming left V 0 bases short and J 7 bases short, with 13 bases between. Germline V gene lookup returns CDR1 MGHRA and CDR2 YSYEKL. CDR3 sequence: CASSQDSGETQPQHF. CDR3 nucleotide sequence: TGCGCCAGCAGCCAAGATAGCGGGGAAACACAGCCCCAGCATTTT.

The genes are TRBV29-1 and TRBJ1-1, with D possibly matching TRBD1 (5 bases). V dropped 7 bases and J dropped 3 bases, with 18 bases sitting between them. The CDR3 is 14 residues long. Germline CDR1 is SQVTM and CDR2 is ANQGSEA. CDR3 region: CSAGGLHRHTEAFF. CDR3 bases: TGCAGCGCCGGGGGACTTCACCGTCACACTGAAGCTTTCTTT.

The chain combines TRBV6-5 with TRBJ2-3, with TRBD2 matching over 10 bases. Trimming cost V 4 bases and J 3 bases; bases outside gene matches: 1. CDR3 length equals 14 residues. Germline-derived CDR1 and CDR2 are MNHEY and SVGAGI. The CDR3 DNA is TGTGCCAGCAGTTTAGCGGGGGGTACAGATACGCAGTATTTT. As protein: CASSLAGGTDTQYF.

DNA for the CDR3: TGTGCCAGCAATTTGTGGCAGGGGGGAACTGAAGCTTTCTTT. Its translation: CASNLWQGGTEAFF. This chain uses TRBV5-5 with TRBJ1-1; 7 bases align to TRBD1. V was clipped by 6 bases and J by 5 bases; unmatched bases: 10. Germline V gene data show CDR1 as SGHKS and CDR2 as YYEKEE (reference sequence). There are 14 residues in the CDR3.

This rearrangement joins TRBV3-1 (or the pseudogene TRBV3-2) to TRBJ1-2; 8 bases fit TRBD1. There are 12 residues in the CDR3. Germline CDR1 is LGHDT and CDR2 is YNNKEL (reference sequence). The V gene end was trimmed by 4 bases and the J gene end by 8 bases; junction bases not matched to a gene: 3. CDR3 coding DNA: TGTGCCAGCAGCCTGGACAGGGCAGGCTACACCTTC. As protein: CASSLDRAGYTF.

The chain's CDR3 is CASSGTVNANEKLFF. The CDR3 DNA reads as TGTGCCAGTTCCGGGACAGTCAACGCTAATGAAAAACTGTTTTTT. The chain recombines TRBV19 with TRBJ1-4, with 7 bases identical to TRBD1. The CDR3 extends over 15 amino acids. V trimming: 8 bases; J trimming: 3 bases; junction bases outside the gene matches: 9. The V gene's germline CDR1 is LNHDA and CDR2 SQIVND (reference sequence).

V usage is TRBV28 and J usage is TRBJ1-4; D remains ambiguous. Germline V gene data show CDR1 as MDHEN and CDR2 as SYDVKM. The CDR3 runs to 15 residues. Trimming pared 6 bases from V and 3 bases from J, leaving 14 bases between. CDR3 in amino acids: CASRTRGGANEKLFF. CDR3 bases: TGTGCCAGCAGAACTCGGGGTGGAGCTAATGAAAAACTGTTTTTT. The entire variable domain, with the rest obtained from reference TRBV28 and TRBJ1-4, is as follows: DVKVTQSSRYLVKRTGEKVFLECVQDMDHENMFWYRQDPGLGLRLIYFSYDVKMKEKGDIPEGYSVSREKKERFSLILESASTNQTSMYLCASRTRGGANEKLFFGSGTQLSVL.